This TCR beta chain was profiled in a study of cytomegalovirus exposure and HLA in healthy donors. About the study: Of all 400 or so donors who were genotyped, roughly 83% belonged to the Caucasian-associated ancestry cluster.

A multiplex PCR was run with 60 Vbeta primers and 13 Jbeta primers. Under the authors' procedure: Around 11 million of about 88 million unique TCR beta chains were shared, per a later count. Generated by immunoSEQ multiplex PCR, the TCRdb table keeps only in-frame clones and is missing some. V, J and clone size were drawn from that table, and D and trimming were deduced from the DNA. The sample consists of some 140,000 clones, under 85% of them appearing once. Germline V gene sequence: CDR1 SGHVS, CDR2 FNYEAQ. J gave up 5 bases and V 5 bases, and 5 bases lay outside the gene matches. The CDR3 runs to 15 residues.

The sequencing sample was made of PBMCs. The chain is built from TRBV7-6 and TRBJ2-5, with TRBD2 identical over 13 bases. The source of this sequence is a man aged 18 to 30 in good health and CMV-seronegative. The CDR3 DNA is TGTGCCAGCAGCCCACTAGCGGGGGGGCCTGAGACCCAGTACTTC. It encodes CASSPLAGGPETQYF.